Listed here are 9 T cell receptor beta chains from one sample, sequenced in a study of T cell changes during pregnancy in multiple sclerosis. Only in-frame clones appear in the TCRdb table, and some are missing; sequencing was by immunoSEQ multiplex PCR. This sample has under 65,000 clones, with roughly nine tenths found just once. Sequencing was performed on peripheral blood, taken in the first trimester of pregnancy. Receptor source: a female donor in good health, enrolled as a control in a pregnancy study.

The chain recombines TRBV4-2 with TRBJ2-3; 8 bases match TRBD2. The germline CDR1 and CDR2 sequences are LGHNA and YNFKEQ. This CDR3 contains 15 residues. Trimming took 2 bases from V and 3 from J; bases not matched to a gene: 4. The CDR3 region is CASSQLLAATDTQYF. DNA for the CDR3: TGTGCCAGCAGCCAACTACTAGCGGCGACAGATACGCAGTATTTT.

The chain uses TRBV25-1 and TRBJ2-7; 7 nucleotides match TRBD1. The CDR3 sequence is 17 residues long. Trimming took 8 bases from V and 4 from J; bases not matched to a gene: 20. CDR1 is MGHDK, CDR2 SYGVNS, per germline. The CDR3 DNA follows: TGTGCCAGCGGCAGATCGGAGGCAGGGGGTCATCGATACGAGCAGTACTTC. It codes for CASGRSEAGGHRYEQYF.

The chain has TRBV6-6 and TRBJ2-1; D possibly corresponds to TRBD1 (5 bases). The CDR3 covers 15 residues. V was cut by 2 bases and J by 4 bases, with 12 bases left in between. Germline CDR1 and CDR2: MNHNY and SVGAGI (reference sequence). The CDR3 protein is CASSYRQGLYNEQFF. The CDR3 DNA is TGTGCCAGCAGTTACAGGCAGGGCCTATACAATGAGCAGTTCTTC.

The chain uses TRBV5-4 and TRBJ2-2; D gene ambiguous. V was pared by 5 bases and J by 4 bases, with 18 bases between. Germline CDR1 is SGHNT and CDR2 is YYREEE (reference sequence). The CDR3 consists of 16 residues. The CDR3 is CASRERSTRSTGELFF. CDR3 in DNA: TGTGCCAGCAGAGAGAGATCCACTCGTAGCACCGGGGAGCTGTTTTTT.

The chain joins TRBV27 to TRBJ1-1, with TRBD1 matching 10 bases. Germline loops: CDR1 MNHEY, CDR2 SMNVEV (reference sequence). The V gene end was trimmed by 3 bases and the J gene end by 4 bases; junction bases not matched to a gene: 11. The CDR3 is made up of 17 amino acids. The CDR3 nucleotides read TGTGCCAGCAGTTTCAGGACAGGGGGGGAACGTGGCACTGAAGCTTTCTTT. Its translation: CASSFRTGGERGTEAFF.

This chain connects TRBV5-1 to TRBJ2-7, with 8 bases matching TRBD1. Trimming took 0 bases from V and 6 from J; bases not matched to a gene: 8. The CDR3 covers 15 residues. Looked up from germline, CDR1 is SGHRS and CDR2 is YFSETQ. CDR3 DNA sequence: TGCGCCAGCAGCTTGGTCATCCAGGGGGCAAGCGAGCAGTACTTC. Translated, it gives CASSLVIQGASEQYF.

The chain employs TRBV5-1 and TRBJ1-5; TRBD1 matches 9 bases. V gave up 3 bases and J gave up 3 bases; unmatched junction bases: 4. Per the germline V gene, CDR1 is SGHRS and CDR2 is YFSETQ. This CDR3 is 15 amino acids long. The CDR3 DNA reads as TGCGCCAGCAGCTCGGGACAGGGTAACAATCAGCCCCAGCATTTT. Amino acid sequence: CASSSGQGNNQPQHF.

The chain couples TRBV28 to TRBJ1-2; maybe TRBD1 (6 bases). CDR3 length: 14 residues. Germline CDR1 MDHEN, CDR2 SYDVKM. The ends were cut back, 6 bases at V and 4 bases at J, with 15 bases in the middle. The CDR3 region is CASSIQGFGYGYTF. CDR3 coding DNA: TGTGCCAGCAGCATACAGGGTTTCGGCTATGGCTACACCTTC.

A few counts support this clone. J is TRBJ1-1 and V is TRBV5-1; TRBD1 is a possible D gene (6 bases). The V gene's germline CDR1 is SGHRS and CDR2 YFSETQ. CDR3 length: 13 amino acids. V was pared by 4 bases and J by 3 bases, with 10 bases between. The CDR3 coding sequence is TGCGCCAGCAGCGAAGGACAGTACACTGAAGCTTTCTTT. Translation gives CASSEGQYTEAFF.